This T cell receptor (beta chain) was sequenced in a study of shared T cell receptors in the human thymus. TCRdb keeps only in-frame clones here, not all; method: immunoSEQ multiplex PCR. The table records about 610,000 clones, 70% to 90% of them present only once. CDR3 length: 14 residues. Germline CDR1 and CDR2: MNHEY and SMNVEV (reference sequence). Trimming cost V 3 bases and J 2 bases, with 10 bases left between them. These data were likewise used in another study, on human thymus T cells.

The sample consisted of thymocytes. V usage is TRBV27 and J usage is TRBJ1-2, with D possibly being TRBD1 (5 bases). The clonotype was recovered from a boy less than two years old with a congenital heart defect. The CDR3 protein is CASSLYQGNYGYTF. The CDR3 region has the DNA TGTGCCAGCAGTTTGTATCAGGGAAACTATGGCTACACCTTC.